Listed below are T cell receptor beta chains from one sample, sequenced in a study of shared clonotypes between healthy human individuals. Repertoires were generated with immunoSEQ multiplex PCR, while TCRdb's copy carries only in-frame clones and drops some. The sample lists millions of clones; 93% were seen once. Sequenced sample: naive CD4+ T cells from PBMCs. These receptors were collected from a man between 18 and 29 years old in good health. Some clones in this sample may be carry-over from other donors' samples. The CDR3 runs from the conserved cysteine through the conserved F or W. Each record gives: V gene, D gene, J gene, clone size, CDR3 protein, CDR3 DNA. A D gene is named only where the DNA matches it firmly. Part of the rows lack a size; the others show once, few, many or a class for expanded clones.

>TRBV7-9|TRBD2|TRBJ2-5|NA
CASRLGLAGTQETQYF
TGTGCCAGCAGACTCGGACTAGCGGGTACCCAAGAGACCCAGTACTTC
>TRBV5-1|TRBD2|TRBJ2-2|NA
CASSNPSGATGELFF
TGCGCCAGCAGCAACCCTAGCGGAGCTACCGGGGAGCTGTTTTTT
>TRBV2|NA|TRBJ2-1|NA
CASSDIILGEEQFF
TGTGCCAGCAGTGATATTATCCTTGGGGAAGAGCAGTTCTTC
>TRBV6-6|NA|TRBJ2-1|NA
CASKEASLYNEQFF
TGTGCCAGCAAGGAGGCCAGTCTCTACAATGAGCAGTTCTTC
>TRBV10-3|NA|TRBJ1-3|NA
CATLGQNGNTIYF
TGTGCCACCCTAGGACAGAACGGAAACACCATATATTTT
>TRBV7-3|NA|TRBJ2-3|NA
CASSLTAGASTDTQYF
TGTGCCAGCAGCTTAACGGCAGGGGCGAGCACAGATACGCAGTATTTT
>TRBV30|TRBD1|TRBJ2-7|NA
CAWRWGTVGYEQYF
TGTGCCTGGAGGTGGGGGACAGTAGGCTACGAGCAGTACTTC
>TRBV6-1|NA|TRBJ2-7|NA
CASSVGISEGGSYEQYF
TGTGCCAGCAGTGTAGGTATTAGCGAGGGGGGCTCCTACGAGCAGTACTTC
>TRBV2|NA|TRBJ2-2|NA
CASSPRGPNTGELFF
TGTGCCAGCAGTCCGAGGGGACCGAACACCGGGGAGCTGTTTTTT
>TRBV19|NA|TRBJ1-1|NA
CASSMMGLTNTEAFF
TGTGCCAGTAGTATGATGGGACTTACGAACACTGAAGCTTTCTTT
>TRBV28|TRBD1|TRBJ2-7|once
CASRGTGGLYEQYF
TGTGCCAGCAGGGGGACAGGGGGGCTCTACGAGCAGTACTTC
>TRBV20-1|NA|TRBJ1-5|NA
CSASLGQPQHF
TGCAGTGCTAGTTTGGGGCAGCCCCAGCATTTT
>TRBV15|NA|TRBJ1-1|NA
CATSIFMNTEAFF
TGTGCCACCAGCATTTTCATGAACACTGAAGCTTTCTTT
>TRBV7-8|NA|TRBJ1-1|NA
CASSLRQNTEAFF
TGTGCCAGCAGCTTACGGCAGAACACTGAAGCTTTCTTT
>TRBV4-1|NA|TRBJ2-7|NA
CASSGFVLESYEQYF
TGCGCCAGCAGCGGGTTTGTACTGGAGTCCTACGAGCAGTACTTC
>TRBV5-1|TRBD2|TRBJ2-7|NA
CASSKGLAGASYEQYF
TGCGCCAGCAGCAAAGGACTAGCGGGAGCCTCCTACGAGCAGTACTTC
>TRBV7-2|TRBD1|TRBJ1-3|NA
CASSPRTGISGNTIYF
TGTGCCAGCAGCCCGAGGACAGGGATCAGCGGCAACACCATATATTTT
>TRBV28|NA|TRBJ2-1|NA
CASTGGGQFF
TGTGCCAGCACCGGGGGAGGGCAGTTCTTC
>TRBV6-1|TRBD1|TRBJ1-4|NA
CASSELRSGGEKLFF
TGTGCCAGCAGTGAACTAAGGTCAGGGGGGGAAAAACTGTTTTTT
>TRBV6-5|NA|TRBJ2-7|NA
CASSYDMTYEQYF
TGTGCCAGCAGTTACGACATGACCTACGAGCAGTACTTC
>TRBV18|TRBD1|TRBJ2-5|NA
CASSPKQGETQYF
TGTGCCAGCTCACCAAAACAGGGGGAGACCCAGTACTTC
>TRBV7-9|TRBD2|TRBJ2-2|NA
CASPGSEASGNTGELFF
TGTGCCAGCCCCGGGTCTGAAGCTAGCGGGAACACCGGGGAGCTGTTTTTT
>TRBV9|TRBD2|TRBJ2-7|NA
CASSVGGTSGTGGYEQYF
TGTGCCAGCAGCGTAGGAGGGACTAGCGGGACTGGCGGCTACGAGCAGTACTTC
>TRBV5-1|TRBD2|TRBJ2-2|NA
CASSQTGRGAPTGELFF
TGCGCCAGCAGCCAAACCGGGCGGGGGGCACCCACCGGGGAGCTGTTTTTT
>TRBV30|TRBD1|TRBJ1-6|NA
CAWTRDSPTNSPLHF
TGTGCCTGGACCCGGGACAGTCCTACGAATTCACCCCTCCACTTT
>TRBV5-4|TRBD2|TRBJ2-1|NA
CASTSGTSGSNEQFF
TGTGCCAGCACGTCGGGGACTAGCGGGAGCAATGAGCAGTTCTTC
>TRBV11-2|NA|TRBJ2-3|NA
CASSLVGSSTDTQYF
TGTGCCAGCAGCTTAGTGGGCAGTTCCACAGATACGCAGTATTTT
>TRBV7-6|NA|TRBJ1-2|NA
CASSLLGQAYGYTF
TGTGCCAGCAGCTTATTGGGACAAGCCTATGGCTACACCTTC
>TRBV30|NA|TRBJ2-7|NA
CAWSVDRPYEQYF
TGTGCCTGGAGTGTAGACAGGCCCTACGAGCAGTACTTC
>TRBV5-6|TRBD1|TRBJ1-1|NA
CASSVTGTGRTEAFF
TGTGCCAGCAGCGTAACCGGGACAGGGAGGACTGAAGCTTTCTTT
>TRBV19|TRBD1|TRBJ1-5|NA
CASAGTGGQPQHF
TGTGCCAGTGCCGGGACAGGAGGGCAGCCCCAGCATTTT
>TRBV11-3|NA|TRBJ1-1|NA
CASSLDPGTEAFF
TGTGCCAGCAGCTTAGATCCAGGGACTGAAGCTTTCTTT
>TRBV9|NA|TRBJ2-7|NA
CASSVGAGGAHYEQYF
TGTGCCAGCAGCGTAGGGGCCGGGGGCGCTCATTACGAGCAGTACTTC
>TRBV6-5|NA|TRBJ1-3|NA
CASTTPSSGNTIYF
TGTGCCAGCACGACTCCGAGCTCTGGAAACACCATATATTTT
>TRBV27|TRBD2|TRBJ2-7|NA
CASSFTGGPSYEQYF
TGTGCCAGCAGTTTTACGGGAGGGCCCTCCTACGAGCAGTACTTC
>TRBV18|NA|TRBJ2-2|NA
CASSPLANPTGELFF
TGTGCCAGCTCACCATTGGCAAACCCCACCGGGGAGCTGTTTTTT
>TRBV29-1|NA|TRBJ1-2|NA
CSVRSKGYTF
TGCAGCGTACGGTCCAAAGGCTACACCTTC
>TRBV19|TRBD1|TRBJ2-2|few
CASSMTGVVTGELFF
TGTGCCAGTAGTATGACAGGGGTCGTCACCGGGGAGCTGTTTTTT
>TRBV5-1|TRBD1|TRBJ1-1|NA
CASSLSGTGAGTEAFF
TGCGCCAGCAGCTTGTCGGGAACAGGGGCGGGGACTGAAGCTTTCTTT
>TRBV9|TRBD2|TRBJ2-1|NA
CASSPTGTSGYNEQFF
TGTGCCAGCAGCCCCACCGGGACTAGCGGTTACAATGAGCAGTTCTTC
>TRBV5-1|NA|TRBJ2-1|once
CASSLAHLSSYNEQFF
TGCGCCAGCAGCTTGGCACACTTGAGCTCCTACAATGAGCAGTTCTTC
>TRBV4-2|NA|TRBJ2-7|NA
CASSQAGTYLYEQYF
TGTGCCAGCAGCCAAGCGGGAACATACCTTTACGAGCAGTACTTC
>TRBV18|TRBD2|TRBJ2-1|once
CASSHGLAGAHEQFF
TGTGCCAGCTCACACGGACTAGCGGGAGCTCATGAGCAGTTCTTC
>TRBV11-1|TRBD2|TRBJ2-7|NA
CASSSSSGRAYEQYF
TGTGCCAGCAGCTCGTCGAGCGGGAGGGCCTACGAGCAGTACTTC
>TRBV5-1|NA|TRBJ2-2|NA
CASSLDWRANTGELFF
TGCGCCAGCAGCTTGGACTGGCGGGCCAACACCGGGGAGCTGTTTTTT
>TRBV5-1|NA|TRBJ2-2|NA
CASSFSGMSGELFF
TGCGCCAGCAGCTTCTCGGGGATGAGTGGGGAGCTGTTTTTT